Given below is one T cell receptor beta chain in context. Clones were sequenced by immunoSEQ multiplex PCR, and TCRdb holds only the in-frame ones, with some missing. Here the sample spans about 200,000 clones, 80% to 90% being singletons. This specimen comes from a study of blood T cell repertoires in COVID-19. In germline, CDR1 is SNHLY, CDR2 FYNNEI. Trimming took off 4 bases at V and 6 bases at J, with 15 bases between the two ends. The length of the CDR3 is 14 residues. V gene TRBV2 combines with J gene TRBJ1-1; D uncertain. Sequences were obtained from peripheral blood. The receptor's source is a woman aged 45-60 years with acute or convalescent COVID-19. The DNA of the CDR3 is TGTGCCAGCAGTGTTGTCACCGTGAGGGCTGAAGCTTTCTTT. It is translated as CASSVVTVRAEAFF.